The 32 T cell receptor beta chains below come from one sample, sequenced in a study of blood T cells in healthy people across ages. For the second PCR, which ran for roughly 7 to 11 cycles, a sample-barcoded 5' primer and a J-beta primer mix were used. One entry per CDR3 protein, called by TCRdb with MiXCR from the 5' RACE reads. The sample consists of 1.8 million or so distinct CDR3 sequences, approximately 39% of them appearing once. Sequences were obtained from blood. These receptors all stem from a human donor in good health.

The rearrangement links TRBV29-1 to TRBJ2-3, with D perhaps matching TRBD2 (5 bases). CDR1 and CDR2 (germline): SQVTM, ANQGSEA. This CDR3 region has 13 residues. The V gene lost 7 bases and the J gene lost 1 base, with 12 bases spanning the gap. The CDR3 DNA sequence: TGCAGCGCGGACCCGAGGGGCACAGATACGCAGTATTTT. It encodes CSADPRGTDTQYF.

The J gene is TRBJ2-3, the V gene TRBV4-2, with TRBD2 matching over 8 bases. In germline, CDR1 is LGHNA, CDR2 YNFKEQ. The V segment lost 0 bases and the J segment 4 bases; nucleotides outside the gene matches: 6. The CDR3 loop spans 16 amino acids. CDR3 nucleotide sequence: TGTGCCAGCAGCCAAGAAGGTAGCGGGGAAGCAGATACGCAGTATTTT. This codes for CASSQEGSGEADTQYF.

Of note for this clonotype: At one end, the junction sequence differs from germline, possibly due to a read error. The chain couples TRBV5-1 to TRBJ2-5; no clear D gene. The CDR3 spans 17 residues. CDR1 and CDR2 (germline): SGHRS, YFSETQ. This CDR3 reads CASSLEVASGDRESQYF. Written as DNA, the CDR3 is TGCGCCAGCAGCTTGGAGGTGGCCAGTGGGGATAGAGAGTCCCAGTACTTC.

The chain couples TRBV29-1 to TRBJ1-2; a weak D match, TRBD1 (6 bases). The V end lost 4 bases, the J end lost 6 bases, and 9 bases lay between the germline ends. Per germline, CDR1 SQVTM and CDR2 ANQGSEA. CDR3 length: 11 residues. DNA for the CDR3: TGCAGCGTTGTTGGGGGCAATGGCTACACCTTC. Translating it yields CSVVGGNGYTF.

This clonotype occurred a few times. The CDR3 region is CATSRNRGPTYEQYF. The CDR3 DNA reads TGTGCCACCAGCAGGAACAGGGGACCCACCTACGAGCAGTACTTC. This chain joins TRBV15 and TRBJ2-7; 7 bases agree with TRBD1. Germline values: CDR1 LNHNV, CDR2 YYDKDF (reference sequence). After removal of 3 bases from V and 2 bases from J, the junction contained 7 bases not matched to a gene. The CDR3 consists of 15 residues.

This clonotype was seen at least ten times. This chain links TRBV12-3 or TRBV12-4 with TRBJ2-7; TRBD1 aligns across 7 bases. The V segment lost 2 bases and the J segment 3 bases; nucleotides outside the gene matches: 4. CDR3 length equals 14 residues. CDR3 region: CASSLQGEYYEQYF. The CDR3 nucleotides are TGTGCCAGCAGTTTACAGGGGGAATACTACGAGCAGTACTTC.

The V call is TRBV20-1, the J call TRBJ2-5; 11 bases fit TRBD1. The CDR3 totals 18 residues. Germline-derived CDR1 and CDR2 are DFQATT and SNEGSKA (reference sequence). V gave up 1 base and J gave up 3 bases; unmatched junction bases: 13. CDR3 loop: CSARVPPGQGAGEETQYF. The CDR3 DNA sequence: TGCAGTGCTAGAGTCCCCCCCGGACAGGGGGCAGGCGAAGAGACCCAGTACTTC.

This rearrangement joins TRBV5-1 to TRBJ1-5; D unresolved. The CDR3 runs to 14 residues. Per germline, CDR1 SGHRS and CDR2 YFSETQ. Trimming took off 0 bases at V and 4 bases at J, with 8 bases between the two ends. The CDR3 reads CASSLDSNNQPQHF. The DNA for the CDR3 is TGCGCCAGCAGCTTGGACAGCAATAATCAGCCCCAGCATTTT.

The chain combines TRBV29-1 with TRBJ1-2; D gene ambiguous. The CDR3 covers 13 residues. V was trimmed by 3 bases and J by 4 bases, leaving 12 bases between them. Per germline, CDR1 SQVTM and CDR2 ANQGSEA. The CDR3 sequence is CSVDRQLTYGYTF. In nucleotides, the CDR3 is TGCAGCGTTGATAGGCAGCTTACCTATGGCTACACCTTC.

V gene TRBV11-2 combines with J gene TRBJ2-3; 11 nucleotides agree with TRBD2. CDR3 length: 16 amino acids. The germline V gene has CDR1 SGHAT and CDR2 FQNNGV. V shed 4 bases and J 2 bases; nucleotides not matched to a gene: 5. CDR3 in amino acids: CASSSLAGGYTDTQYF. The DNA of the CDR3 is TGTGCCAGCAGCTCTCTAGCGGGGGGTTACACAGATACGCAGTATTTT.

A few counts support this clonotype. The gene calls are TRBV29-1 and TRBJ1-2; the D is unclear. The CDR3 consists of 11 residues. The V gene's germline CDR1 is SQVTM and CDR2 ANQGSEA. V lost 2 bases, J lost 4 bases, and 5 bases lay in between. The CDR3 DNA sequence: TGCAGCGTTGAAAAGCCCTATGGCTACACCTTC. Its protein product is CSVEKPYGYTF.

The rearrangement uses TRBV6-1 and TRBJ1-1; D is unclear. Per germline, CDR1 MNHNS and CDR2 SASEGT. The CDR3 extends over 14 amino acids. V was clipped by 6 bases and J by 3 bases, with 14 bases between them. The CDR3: CASSPMWGDTEAFF. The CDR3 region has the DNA TGTGCCAGCAGCCCGATGTGGGGTGACACTGAAGCTTTCTTT.

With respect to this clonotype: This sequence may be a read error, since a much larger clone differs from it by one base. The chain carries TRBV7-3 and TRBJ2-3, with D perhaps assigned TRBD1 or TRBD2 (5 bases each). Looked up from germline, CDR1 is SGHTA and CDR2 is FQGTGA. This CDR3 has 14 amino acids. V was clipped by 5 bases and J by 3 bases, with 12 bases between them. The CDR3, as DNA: TGTGCCAGCAGCGTAGGGGACCCAACAGATACGCAGTATTTT. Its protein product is CASSVGDPTDTQYF.

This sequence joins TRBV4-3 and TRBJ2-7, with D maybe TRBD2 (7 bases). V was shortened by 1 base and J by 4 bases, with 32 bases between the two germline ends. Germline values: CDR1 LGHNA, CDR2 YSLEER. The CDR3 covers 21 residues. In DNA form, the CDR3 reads TGCGCCAGCAGCCAAGCTCTACACTCGGATTCGGAGGGGGGGATAGTATACGAGCAGTACTTC. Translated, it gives CASSQALHSDSEGGIVYEQYF.

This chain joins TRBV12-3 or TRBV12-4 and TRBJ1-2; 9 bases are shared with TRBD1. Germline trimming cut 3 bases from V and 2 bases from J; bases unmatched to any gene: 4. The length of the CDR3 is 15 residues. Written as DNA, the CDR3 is TGTGCCAGCAGTTTCCGGGACAGGGCCAACTATGGCTACACCTTC. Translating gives CASSFRDRANYGYTF.

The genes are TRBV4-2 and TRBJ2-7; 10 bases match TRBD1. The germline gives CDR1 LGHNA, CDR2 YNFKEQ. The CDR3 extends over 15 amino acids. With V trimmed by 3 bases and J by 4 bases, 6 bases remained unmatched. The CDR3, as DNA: TGTGCCAGCAGCCACTCCCGGGACAGGGGTTACGAGCAGTACTTC. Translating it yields CASSHSRDRGYEQYF.

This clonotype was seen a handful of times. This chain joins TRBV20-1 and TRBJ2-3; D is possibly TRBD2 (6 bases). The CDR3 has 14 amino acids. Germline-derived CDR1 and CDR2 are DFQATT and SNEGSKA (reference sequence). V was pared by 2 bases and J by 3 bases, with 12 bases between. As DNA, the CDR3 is TGCAGTGCTAGATTCCCGGGACTGACAGATACGCAGTATTTT. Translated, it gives CSARFPGLTDTQYF.

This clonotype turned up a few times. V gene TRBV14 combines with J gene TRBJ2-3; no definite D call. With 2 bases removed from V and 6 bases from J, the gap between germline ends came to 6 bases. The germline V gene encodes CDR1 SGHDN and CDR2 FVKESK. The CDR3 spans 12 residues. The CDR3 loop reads CASSQLWDTQYF. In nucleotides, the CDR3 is TGTGCCAGCAGCCAATTGTGGGATACGCAGTATTTT. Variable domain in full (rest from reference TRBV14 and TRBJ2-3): EAGVTQFPSHSVIEKGQTVTLRCDPISGHDNLYWYRRVMGKEIKFLLHFVKESKQDESGMPNNRFLAERTGGTYSTLKVQPAELEDSGVYFCASSQLWDTQYFGPGTRLTVL.

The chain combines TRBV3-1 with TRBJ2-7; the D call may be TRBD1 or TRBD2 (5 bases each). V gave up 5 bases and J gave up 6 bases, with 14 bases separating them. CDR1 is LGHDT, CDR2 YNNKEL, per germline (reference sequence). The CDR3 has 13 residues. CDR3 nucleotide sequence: TGTGCCAGCAGCGGACGTCAGGGAGCCGAGCAGTACTTC. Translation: CASSGRQGAEQYF.

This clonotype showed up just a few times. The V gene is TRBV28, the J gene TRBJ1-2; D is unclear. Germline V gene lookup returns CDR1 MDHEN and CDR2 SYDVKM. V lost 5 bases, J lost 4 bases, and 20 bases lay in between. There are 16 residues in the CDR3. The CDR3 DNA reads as TGTGCCAGCAGTCCCCAAAACCTCCCCGAAGGCTATGGCTACACCTTC. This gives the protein CASSPQNLPEGYGYTF.

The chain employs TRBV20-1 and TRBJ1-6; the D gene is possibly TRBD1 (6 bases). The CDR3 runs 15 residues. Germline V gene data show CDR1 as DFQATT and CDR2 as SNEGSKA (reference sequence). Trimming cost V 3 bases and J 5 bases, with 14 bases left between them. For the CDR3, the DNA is TGCAGTGCTAGGAAACCTCAGGGGAATAATTCACCCCTCCACTTT. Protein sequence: CSARKPQGNNSPLHF.

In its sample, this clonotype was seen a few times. This chain's CDR3 is CASSQVGKETQYF. The CDR3 DNA follows: TGTGCCAGCAGCCAAGTGGGGAAGGAGACCCAGTACTTC. This rearrangement joins TRBV3-1 to TRBJ2-7, with D unclear. The better agreement between TRBJ2-5 and the DNA end casts doubt on the J call. This CDR3 has 13 amino acids. Germline V CDR1 and CDR2: LGHDT, YNNKEL (reference sequence).

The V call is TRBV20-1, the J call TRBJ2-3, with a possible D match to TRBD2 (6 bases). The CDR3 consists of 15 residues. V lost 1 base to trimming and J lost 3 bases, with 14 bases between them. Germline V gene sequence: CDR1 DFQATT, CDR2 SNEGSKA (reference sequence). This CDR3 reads CSARVIGGWTDTQYF. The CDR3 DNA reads TGCAGTGCTAGAGTCATCGGGGGATGGACAGATACGCAGTATTTT.

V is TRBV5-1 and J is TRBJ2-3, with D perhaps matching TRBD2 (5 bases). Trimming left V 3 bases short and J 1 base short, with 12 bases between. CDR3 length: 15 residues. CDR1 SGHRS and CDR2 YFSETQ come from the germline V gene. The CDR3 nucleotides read TGCGCCAGCAGCTCGAGGGCCCCTGGCACAGATACGCAGTATTTT. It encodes CASSSRAPGTDTQYF.

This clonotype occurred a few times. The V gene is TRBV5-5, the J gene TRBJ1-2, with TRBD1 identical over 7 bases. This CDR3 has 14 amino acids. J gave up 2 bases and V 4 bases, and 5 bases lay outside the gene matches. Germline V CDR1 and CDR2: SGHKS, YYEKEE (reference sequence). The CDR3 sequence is CASSRGTVNYGYTF. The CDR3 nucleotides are TGTGCCAGCAGCCGTGGGACAGTCAACTATGGCTACACCTTC. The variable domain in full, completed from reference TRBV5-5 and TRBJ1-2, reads DAGVTQSPTHLIKTRGQQVTLRCSPISGHKSVSWYQQVLGQGPQFIFQYYEKEERGRGNFPDRFSARQFPNYSSELNVNALLLGDSALYLCASSRGTVNYGYTFGSGTRLTVV.

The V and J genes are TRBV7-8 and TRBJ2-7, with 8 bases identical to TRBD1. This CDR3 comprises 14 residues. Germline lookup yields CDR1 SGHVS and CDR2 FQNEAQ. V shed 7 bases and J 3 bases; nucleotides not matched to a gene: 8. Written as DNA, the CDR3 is TGTGCCAGCACCCATGACAGGGGAAACTACGAGCAGTACTTC. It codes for CASTHDRGNYEQYF.

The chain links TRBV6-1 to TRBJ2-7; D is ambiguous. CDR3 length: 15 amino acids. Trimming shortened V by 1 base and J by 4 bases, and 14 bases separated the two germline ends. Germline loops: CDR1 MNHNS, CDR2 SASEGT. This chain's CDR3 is CASSEGDSSFYEQYF. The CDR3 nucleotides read TGTGCCAGCAGTGAAGGGGATTCGAGTTTTTACGAGCAGTACTTC.

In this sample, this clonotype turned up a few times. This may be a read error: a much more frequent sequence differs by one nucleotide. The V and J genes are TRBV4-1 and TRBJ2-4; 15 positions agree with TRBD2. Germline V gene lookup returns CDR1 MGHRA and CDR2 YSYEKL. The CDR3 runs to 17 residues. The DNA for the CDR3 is TGCACCAGCAGCCGCCAAGGACTAGCGGGGGGGCTTGACATTCAGTACTTC. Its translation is CTSSRQGLAGGLDIQYF.

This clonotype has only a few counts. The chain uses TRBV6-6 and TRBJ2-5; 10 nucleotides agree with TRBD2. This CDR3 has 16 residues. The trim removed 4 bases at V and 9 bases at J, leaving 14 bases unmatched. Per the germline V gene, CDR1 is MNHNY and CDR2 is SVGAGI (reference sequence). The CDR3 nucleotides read TGTGCCAGCAGTTCCAACCCCCAGCGGGGGGGCTTGTCCCAGTACTTC. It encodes CASSSNPQRGGLSQYF.

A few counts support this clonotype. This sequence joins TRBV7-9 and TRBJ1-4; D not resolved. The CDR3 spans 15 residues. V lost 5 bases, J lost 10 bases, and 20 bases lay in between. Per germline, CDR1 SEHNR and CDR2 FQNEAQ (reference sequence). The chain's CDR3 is CASSPRRLVVGKLFF. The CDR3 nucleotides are TGTGCCAGCAGCCCCCGCCGGCTGGTTGTCGGAAAACTGTTTTTT.

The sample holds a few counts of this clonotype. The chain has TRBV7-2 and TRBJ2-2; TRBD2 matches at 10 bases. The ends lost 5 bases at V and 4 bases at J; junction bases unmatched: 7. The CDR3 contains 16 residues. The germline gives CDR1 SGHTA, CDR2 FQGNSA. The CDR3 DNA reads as TGTGCCAGCAGCGTCACTAGCGGGGAGGGCACCGGGGAGCTGTTTTTT. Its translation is CASSVTSGEGTGELFF.

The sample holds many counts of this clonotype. The CDR3 here is CSVEGTGGSGANVLTF. The CDR3 DNA reads as TGCAGCGTTGAGGGGACAGGGGGCTCTGGGGCCAACGTCCTGACTTTC. This chain connects TRBV29-1 to TRBJ2-6; 11 bases fit TRBD1. Germline V gene data show CDR1 as SQVTM and CDR2 as ANQGSEA. This CDR3 region has 16 residues. Trimming took 3 bases from V and 0 from J; bases not matched to a gene: 1.